Listed below are T cell receptor beta chains from one sample, sequenced in a study of CD8+ T cells in alopecia areata. The protocol was immunoSEQ multiplex PCR, while the TCRdb copy is restricted to in-frame clones and leaves out a portion. Found here are 200,000 or so clones, roughly 60% of them singletons; the top ten hold approximately 5.1%. Sequenced here: CD4+ T cells sorted from blood, sampled at week 24, from a patient treated with tofacitinib. The receptors come from a human donor with alopecia areata. Both conserved end residues are part of each CDR3. The D gene is left open where the match is weak. Part of the rows lack a size; the others show once, few, many or a class for expanded clones.

>many|TRBV30|TRBJ2-1|TRBD2
CAWSTLGLAANEQFF
TGTGCCTGGAGTACCCTGGGACTAGCGGCCAATGAGCAGTTCTTC
>few|TRBV5-1|TRBJ2-5|-
CASSLGTGAVQETQYF
TGCGCCAGCAGCTTGGGGACGGGGGCCGTCCAGGAGACCCAGTACTTC
>many|TRBV7-3|TRBJ2-1|-
CASSPGPYNEQFF
TGTGCCAGCAGCCCGGGACCCTACAATGAGCAGTTCTTC
>-|TRBV9|TRBJ2-3|-
CASSVDPTLYTDTQYF
TGTGCCAGCAGCGTAGATCCGACTCTGTACACAGATACGCAGTATTTT
>-|TRBV5-1|TRBJ2-1|TRBD2
CASSFSSGAYNEQFF
TGCGCCAGCAGCTTCTCTAGCGGAGCCTACAATGAGCAGTTCTTC
>-|TRBV4-1|TRBJ2-3|-
CASIQEGQPTDTQYF
TGCGCCAGCATCCAGGAGGGGCAGCCTACAGATACGCAGTATTTT
>-|TRBV7-3|TRBJ1-2|-
CASSLDTNYGYTF
TGTGCCAGCAGCCTGGACACTAACTATGGCTACACCTTC
>-|TRBV20-1|TRBJ2-1|-
CSAREVNEQFF
TGCAGTGCTAGAGAGGTCAATGAGCAGTTCTTC
>-|TRBV5-4|TRBJ2-1|TRBD2
CASSMKGGRSNEQFF
TGTGCCAGCAGCATGAAGGGCGGGAGGTCCAATGAGCAGTTCTTC
>-|TRBV6-6|TRBJ2-7|-
CASSYSIGAYEQYF
TGTGCCAGCAGTTACTCGATTGGGGCCTACGAGCAGTACTTC
>few|TRBV4-1|TRBJ1-5|-
CASSQDSGPPQHF
TGCGCCAGCAGCCAAGATTCGGGACCGCCCCAGCATTTT
>-|TRBV6-5|TRBJ2-5|TRBD2
CASRHTSEETQYF
TGTGCCAGCCGACACACTAGCGAAGAGACCCAGTACTTC
>few|TRBV10-3|TRBJ2-7|-
CAAGGGNYEQYF
TGTGCCGCCGGTGGTGGCAACTACGAGCAGTACTTC
>-|TRBV5-1|TRBJ1-1|-
CASSLVQSGEAFF
TGCGCCAGCAGCTTGGTCCAGTCAGGTGAAGCTTTCTTT
>few|TRBV6-4|TRBJ2-7|-
CASSAQGSGSYEQYF
TGTGCCAGCAGTGCTCAGGGGTCGGGCTCCTACGAGCAGTACTTC
>-|TRBV18|TRBJ2-7|-
CASSPETSSYEQYF
TGTGCCAGCTCACCGGAGACTAGCTCCTACGAGCAGTACTTC
>-|TRBV10-3|TRBJ2-2|-
CAISESDSTGELFF
TGTGCCATCAGTGAGTCCGACAGCACCGGGGAGCTGTTTTTT
>once|TRBV7-2|TRBJ2-1|TRBD2
CASSLAVGTSGRSEQFF
TGTGCCAGCAGCTTAGCGGTGGGGACTAGCGGGAGAAGTGAGCAGTTCTTC
>-|TRBV6-5|TRBJ1-2|-
CASSYGPGSNYGYTF
TGTGCCAGCAGTTATGGTCCAGGGTCTAACTATGGCTACACCTTC
>-|TRBV7-2|TRBJ2-5|-
CASSLSSWETQYF
TGTGCCAGCAGCTTAAGTAGTTGGGAGACCCAGTACTTC
>-|TRBV25-1|TRBJ2-3|-
CASSPRLDTQYF
TGTGCCAGCAGCCCCAGGTTAGATACGCAGTATTTT
>-|TRBV15|TRBJ2-3|-
CAAAGRSTDTQYF
TGTGCCGCGGCGGGAAGGAGCACAGATACGCAGTATTTT
>-|TRBV14|TRBJ1-1|-
CASSPGTEAFF
TGTGCCAGCAGCCCAGGCACTGAAGCTTTCTTT
>-|TRBV2|TRBJ1-5|-
CASKDWDQGNQPQHF
TGTGCCAGCAAAGATTGGGACCAGGGGAATCAGCCCCAGCATTTT